The present T cell receptor (beta chain) was sequenced within a study of shared clonotypes between healthy human individuals. For this clone: Its antigen remains unidentified.

A CD45RA+ naive subset and a CD45RA-negative memory subset were split from CD4+ cells. Regarding the study as a whole: Generally, estimated richness proved larger in naive subsets than it did in memory subsets. How much donors shared clonotypes was expected to be affected by sequencing depth.

The CDR3 contains 17 residues. The V gene lost 6 bases and the J gene lost 1 base, with 19 bases spanning the gap. Germline values: CDR1 MDHEN, CDR2 SYDVKM. Assay used: immunoSEQ multiplex PCR; TCRdb lists only in-frame clones, some missing. The sample holds about 960,000 clones, 70% to 85% seen once. This TCR was recovered from a man in his late teens or twenties in good health. Source material: memory CD4+ T cells sorted from blood. As to subset: CD45RA-negative fraction. V gene TRBV28 combines with J gene TRBJ1-3; D not resolved. CDR3 sequence (DNA): TGTGCCAGCAGAGTTCCCCCCGGATGGGGATCTGGAAACACCATATATTTT. The encoded protein is CASRVPPGWGSGNTIYF.